The next 20 T cell receptor beta chains were all read from a single sample in a study of CD8 T cells in Susac syndrome. After extraction with the RNeasy kit, roughly 0.5 to 1 ug of the RNA was reverse transcribed using random hexamers. TCRdb reprocessed the immunoSEQ multiplex PCR reads via MiXCR and lists one record per CDR3 protein. The table lists over 150,000 distinct CDR3 sequences, roughly 95% of them singletons. Sequenced sample: CD4+ T cells from PBMCs. Source of these receptors: a human donor with Susac syndrome.

The chain joins TRBV4-3 to TRBJ2-1; D might be TRBD2 (6 bases). Germline CDR1 is LGHNA and CDR2 is YSLEER. V was trimmed by 4 bases and J by 0 bases, leaving 10 bases between them. The CDR3 runs 15 residues. The CDR3 region has the DNA TGCGCCAGCAGCCGGAGCGGGCTCTCCTACAATGAGCAGTTCTTC. Protein sequence: CASSRSGLSYNEQFF.

V is TRBV29-1 and J is TRBJ2-3; TRBD1 agrees at 7 bases. The ends lost 6 bases at V and 0 bases at J; junction bases unmatched: 6. Germline-derived CDR1 and CDR2 are SQVTM and ANQGSEA. The CDR3 totals 14 residues. The CDR3 DNA reads TGCAGCGTAGGGTGGGACAGCAGCACAGATACGCAGTATTTT. It codes for CSVGWDSSTDTQYF.

The rearrangement uses TRBV3-1 and TRBJ1-5; D might be TRBD1 (6 bases). The CDR3 is 16 amino acids. The ends were cut back, 3 bases at V and 3 bases at J, with 15 bases in the middle. CDR1 and CDR2 (germline): LGHDT, YNNKEL (reference sequence). CDR3 DNA sequence: TGTGCCAGCAGCCATGGGCAGGGGTGGGTCAATCAGCCCCAGCATTTT. Encoded protein: CASSHGQGWVNQPQHF.

This chain connects TRBV10-3 to TRBJ2-1; the match to TRBD2 covers 7 bases. The germline V gene encodes CDR1 ENHRY and CDR2 SYGVKD. V dropped 2 bases and J dropped 4; count of bases not matched to a gene: 8. The CDR3 contains 16 residues. The CDR3 region is CAISEPQAGRYNEQFF. DNA for the CDR3: TGTGCCATCAGTGAGCCTCAAGCGGGACGTTACAATGAGCAGTTCTTC.

The chain recombines TRBV3-1 with TRBJ1-1, with D uncertain. The CDR3 runs to 13 residues. V was trimmed by 4 bases and J by 3 bases, leaving 9 bases between them. Per the germline V gene, CDR1 is LGHDT and CDR2 is YNNKEL (reference sequence). The CDR3 loop reads CASSRFKDTEAFF. Here the CDR3 DNA reads TGTGCCAGCAGCCGGTTTAAGGACACTGAAGCTTTCTTT.

The chain is built from TRBV20-1 and TRBJ2-1, with 11 positions matching TRBD2. This CDR3 has 13 amino acids. J was trimmed by 7 bases and V by 6 bases; bases with no gene match: 5. Looked up from germline, CDR1 is DFQATT and CDR2 is SNEGSKA (reference sequence). The CDR3 here is CSADSGGANEQFF. In DNA form, the CDR3 reads TGCAGTGCGGATAGCGGGGGGGCTAATGAGCAGTTCTTC.

This sequence joins TRBV7-9 and TRBJ1-1; D is unresolved. The germline V gene has CDR1 SEHNR and CDR2 FQNEAQ (reference sequence). V was clipped by 5 bases and J by 9 bases, with 16 bases between them. The CDR3 contains 13 residues. The CDR3 region is CASSSDLNSQAFF. Written as DNA, the CDR3 is TGTGCCAGCAGCAGCGACTTGAATTCCCAAGCTTTCTTT.

The chain employs TRBV4-3 and TRBJ2-3; D not resolved. The CDR3 sequence is 12 residues long. The germline gives CDR1 LGHNA, CDR2 YSLEER. Trimming stripped 1 base from V and 6 bases from J, with 5 bases between. The CDR3 sequence: CASSQVSDTQYF. CDR3 coding DNA: TGCGCCAGCAGCCAAGTATCCGATACGCAGTATTTT.

The gene calls are TRBV12-3 or TRBV12-4 and TRBJ2-3; TRBD2 matches 7 bases. V lost 7 bases and J lost 1; bases outside the gene matches: 8. The CDR3 loop spans 15 amino acids. CDR3: CASTPGGAGTDTQYF. CDR3 DNA sequence: TGTGCCAGCACCCCGGGAGGCGCGGGCACAGATACGCAGTATTTT.

The V gene is TRBV9, the J gene TRBJ2-7; 11 bases match TRBD2. With V trimmed by 2 bases and J by 4 bases, 2 bases remained unmatched. Germline V gene lookup returns CDR1 SGDLS and CDR2 YYNGEE. The length of the CDR3 is 14 residues. The CDR3 DNA follows: TGTGCCAGCAGCGTCGGGACTAGCGGATACGAGCAGTACTTC. As protein: CASSVGTSGYEQYF.

This clonotype appeared once. V and J are TRBV30 and TRBJ2-1, with D perhaps TRBD1 or TRBD2 (5 bases each). Per germline, CDR1 GTSNPN and CDR2 SVGIG (reference sequence). This CDR3 contains 13 residues. V shed 2 bases and J shed 8 bases, with 13 bases lying between them. The CDR3 loop is CAWSPGTWDEQFF. The CDR3 nucleotides are TGTGCCTGGAGTCCCGGGACCTGGGATGAGCAGTTCTTC.

This chain connects TRBV29-1 to TRBJ2-1; D is undetermined. The ends were cut back, 3 bases at V and 6 bases at J, with 12 bases in the middle. CDR3 length equals 13 residues. Germline assignment: CDR1 SQVTM and CDR2 ANQGSEA. The CDR3 protein is CSVEVTIANEQFF. The CDR3 DNA follows: TGCAGCGTTGAGGTAACAATTGCCAATGAGCAGTTCTTC.

This chain connects TRBV5-1 to TRBJ2-5; 8 bases map to TRBD1. This CDR3 region has 17 residues. With 0 bases clipped from V and 1 base from J, the junction kept 8 bases outside the gene matches. Germline V gene lookup returns CDR1 SGHRS and CDR2 YFSETQ. CDR3 DNA: TGCGCCAGCAGCTTGGGGGGTCGGACAGGGTTCCAAGAGACCCAGTACTTC. It is translated as CASSLGGRTGFQETQYF. Drawing the rest from reference TRBV5-1 and TRBJ2-5, the complete variable domain is KAGVTQTPRYLIKTRGQQVTLSCSPISGHRSVSWYQQTPGQGLQFLFEYFSETQRNKGNFPGRFSGRQFSNSRSEMNVSTLELGDSALYLCASSLGGRTGFQETQYFGPGTRLLVL.

This clonotype was observed a handful of times. The chain links TRBV12-3 or TRBV12-4 to TRBJ2-1; D not resolved. CDR3 length equals 11 residues. Trimming removed 5 bases from V and 6 bases from J, with 5 bases in between. CDR3 protein: CASSPSNEQFF. Here the CDR3 DNA reads TGTGCCAGCAGTCCCTCCAATGAGCAGTTCTTC.

V gene TRBV11-1 combines with J gene TRBJ2-7; 7 positions match TRBD1. Germline lookup yields CDR1 SGHAT and CDR2 FQDESV (reference sequence). With 4 bases clipped from V and 2 bases from J, the junction kept 2 bases outside the gene matches. CDR3 size: 13 residues. CDR3 sequence (DNA): TGTGCCAGCAGCTCGGGACAGACCTACGAGCAGTACTTC. Amino acids: CASSSGQTYEQYF.

The rearrangement links TRBV6-2 or TRBV6-3 to TRBJ1-5; D is possibly TRBD1 (5 bases). The CDR3 is 14 residues long. The germline gives CDR1 MNHEY, CDR2 SVGEGT. V was cut by 5 bases and J by 2 bases, with 10 bases left in between. CDR3 loop: CASSTTGGNQPQHF. Written as DNA, the CDR3 is TGTGCCAGCAGTACTACAGGAGGCAATCAGCCCCAGCATTTT.

V gene TRBV12-3 or TRBV12-4 combines with J gene TRBJ2-1; the match to TRBD2 covers 7 bases. J gave up 15 bases and V 4 bases, and 12 bases lay outside the gene matches. The CDR3 has 13 residues. CDR3 in amino acids: CASSSGLGLVRFF. CDR3 coding DNA: TGTGCCAGCAGTTCGGGCCTAGGACTAGTAAGGTTCTTC.

The gene calls are TRBV28 and TRBJ2-3; D is unclear. CDR3 length: 15 residues. Germline assignment: CDR1 MDHEN and CDR2 SYDVKM. V lost 5 bases, J lost 6 bases, and 18 bases lay in between. CDR3 bases: TGTGCCAGCAGTCCCCCTGGGCTGCCTTGGGATACGCAGTATTTT. Amino acid sequence: CASSPPGLPWDTQYF. The variable domain in full, with the rest retrieved from reference TRBV28 and TRBJ2-3, is DVKVTQSSRYLVKRTGEKVFLECVQDMDHENMFWYRQDPGLGLRLIYFSYDVKMKEKGDIPEGYSVSREKKERFSLILESASTNQTSMYLCASSPPGLPWDTQYFGPGTRLTVL.

The V call is TRBV5-1, the J call TRBJ2-5; D call uncertain. V was pared by 4 bases and J by 1 base, with 17 bases between. CDR3 length: 16 residues. CDR1 and CDR2 from the germline V gene are SGHRS and YFSETQ. The CDR3 sequence: CASSKASAAIQETQYF. The CDR3, as DNA: TGCGCCAGCAGCAAAGCCAGCGCCGCGATCCAAGAGACCCAGTACTTC.

This chain uses TRBV28 with TRBJ1-2, with TRBD1 identical over 7 bases. The junction had 1 base not matched to a gene; V was cut back by 6 bases and J by 3 bases. The CDR3 sequence is 12 residues long. Germline CDR1 MDHEN, CDR2 SYDVKM. The CDR3 bases are TGTGCCAGCAGGACAGGGTACTATGGCTACACCTTC. Its translation: CASRTGYYGYTF.